One sample yielded the 29 T cell receptor beta chains listed below, sequenced in a study of CD8+CD57+ T cells in acquired aplastic anemia. The sequenced patients had an expansion of CD8+CD57+ cells seen by flow cytometry. For CDR3 and TCR beta VDJ profiling, genomic DNA was the template used. TCRdb used MiXCR to reprocess the reads, holding one entry per CDR3 protein. The sample lists under 200,000 distinct CDR3 sequences, roughly 50% occurring once. Sequencing input: sorted CD4+, CD8+, or CD8+CD57+ T cells (not recorded which) from PBMCs. These receptors were taken from a human donor with aplastic anemia.

This clonotype was counted many times. The rearrangement links TRBV7-6 to TRBJ2-2, with D uncertain. V lost 6 bases and J 0 bases, leaving 8 bases between the germline ends. Per germline, CDR1 SGHVS and CDR2 FNYEAQ. This CDR3 comprises 14 residues. The CDR3 loop reads CASSGNSNTGELFF. The CDR3 nucleotides read TGTGCCAGCAGTGGGAATTCGAACACCGGGGAGCTGTTTTTT.

This sequence joins TRBV5-1 and TRBJ2-7; D is unclear. Trimming cost V 0 bases and J 7 bases, with 11 bases left between them. CDR1 SGHRS and CDR2 YFSETQ come from the germline V gene. The CDR3 consists of 13 residues. As DNA, the CDR3 is TGCGCCAGCAGCTTGGTTGCATTCGAGGAGCAGTACTTC. It specifies CASSLVAFEEQYF.

Concerning this clonotype itself: Germline and junction disagree at one end, which may indicate a read error. The chain employs TRBV10-3 and TRBJ2-5; D possibly corresponds to TRBD2 (5 bases). This CDR3 contains 14 residues. Germline CDR1 reads ENHRY; CDR2 reads SYGVKD. The CDR3, as DNA: TGTGACATCAGTGAAGGAGGAGATCAAGAGACCCAGTACTTC. Its protein product is CDISEGGDQETQYF.

The chain links TRBV29-1 to TRBJ2-7; TRBD2 agrees at 9 bases. CDR1 SQVTM and CDR2 ANQGSEA come from the germline V gene. The CDR3 is 11 residues long. The trim removed 4 bases at V and 12 bases at J, leaving 7 bases unmatched. This CDR3 is CSVGRSGGRYF. The CDR3 coding sequence is TGCAGCGTTGGACGGAGCGGGGGGCGGTACTTC.

V and J are TRBV19 and TRBJ2-2; 7 bases line up with TRBD1. CDR1 and CDR2 from the germline V gene are LNHDA and SQIVND (reference sequence). The trim removed 6 bases at V and 4 bases at J, leaving 5 bases unmatched. This CDR3 spans 14 amino acids. CDR3 nucleotides: TGTGCCAGTAGAAAAGACAGGGCCACCGGGGAGCTGTTTTTT. This gives the protein CASRKDRATGELFF.

The V and J genes are TRBV24-1 and TRBJ1-2; 8 positions agree with TRBD1. Germline values: CDR1 KGHDR, CDR2 SFDVKD. The length of the CDR3 is 16 residues. Trimming cost V 4 bases and J 3 bases; bases outside gene matches: 9. For the CDR3, the DNA is TGTGCCACCAGTGACCCTGGACAGGGAGGAGACTATGGCTACACCTTC. This codes for CATSDPGQGGDYGYTF.

Concerning this clonotype itself: The CDR3 ends on some other residue instead of the conserved phenylalanine or tryptophan, so this is likely a read error. The chain is built from TRBV10-1 and TRBJ2-1; no clear D. Germline assignment: CDR1 WNHNN and CDR2 SYGVQD (reference sequence). This CDR3 has 12 amino acids. Trimming left V 2 bases short and J 10 bases short, with 9 bases between. Here the CDR3 reads CASSENSREQFL. The CDR3, as DNA: TGCGCCAGCAGTGAGAACAGTCGGGAGCAGTTCCTC.

In its sample, this clonotype was seen once. V gene TRBV7-9 combines with J gene TRBJ2-5; D is ambiguous. This CDR3 spans 12 amino acids. Germline V lookup: CDR1 SEHNR, CDR2 FQNEAQ (reference sequence). V lost 5 bases and J lost 7, with 11 bases in between. The CDR3, as DNA: TGTGCCAGCAGCATAAGCTGGGTGACCCAGTACTTC. Protein product: CASSISWVTQYF.

The rearrangement links TRBV4-2 to TRBJ2-1; D is undetermined. Germline V gene lookup returns CDR1 LGHNA and CDR2 YNFKEQ. The V gene lost 0 bases and the J gene lost 6 bases, with 9 bases spanning the gap. CDR3 size: 14 residues. The CDR3 nucleotides are TGTGCCAGCAGCCAAGAATCTGCTTTCAATGAGCAGTTCTTC. The encoded protein is CASSQESAFNEQFF.

A few counts support this clonotype. The chain links TRBV19 to TRBJ1-6; 8 nucleotides agree with TRBD1. V was pared by 11 bases and J by 8 bases, with 5 bases of the junction left unmatched. CDR1 LNHDA and CDR2 SQIVND come from the germline V gene (reference sequence). This CDR3 has 12 residues. The CDR3 nucleotides read TGTGCCTGTCGACAGGGGCATTCACCCCTCCACTTT. As protein: CACRQGHSPLHF.

The table lists this clonotype with a few counts. The chain links TRBV10-3 to TRBJ1-2; D gene ambiguous. From germline, CDR1 is ENHRY and CDR2 SYGVKD. The CDR3 contains 17 residues. V lost 2 bases to trimming and J lost 8 bases, with 24 bases between them. The CDR3 DNA reads as TGTGCCATCAGTGAGCCCGCTGGCATAGGGAAATATCGAGGCTACACCTTC. This codes for CAISEPAGIGKYRGYTF.

V gene TRBV19 combines with J gene TRBJ2-5, with 10 bases matching TRBD2. Trimming removed 5 bases from V and 4 bases from J; junction bases left unmatched: 7. The CDR3 consists of 15 residues. CDR1 is LNHDA and CDR2 is SQIVND in the germline V gene (reference sequence). The chain's CDR3 is CASSSGLAGVETQYF. For the CDR3, the DNA is TGTGCCAGTAGTTCCGGTCTAGCGGGAGTAGAGACCCAGTACTTC.

This clonotype was seen at least ten times. The J gene is TRBJ2-5, the V gene TRBV24-1; tentatively, D is TRBD1 (6 bases). Deletions cut 3 bases from V and 4 bases from J, with 11 bases between. The CDR3 spans 14 residues. CDR1 is KGHDR, CDR2 SFDVKD, per germline. Here the CDR3 reads CATSDPDSLETQYF. CDR3 bases: TGTGCCACCAGTGATCCGGACAGCCTAGAGACCCAGTACTTC.

The chain combines TRBV11-1 with TRBJ1-6; perhaps TRBD1 as D (5 bases). Germline V lookup: CDR1 SGHAT, CDR2 FQDESV (reference sequence). Trimming shortened V by 6 bases and J by 5 bases, and 20 bases separated the two germline ends. The CDR3 is 17 amino acids. The CDR3 sequence is CASSFGTSPRDNSPLHF. As DNA, the CDR3 is TGTGCCAGCAGTTTTGGGACGTCCCCACGGGATAATTCACCCCTCCACTTT.

Remarks on this clonotype: A much larger clonotype is one base distant, so this may be a read error. The chain recombines TRBV11-1 with TRBJ2-1; D may be TRBD2 (5 bases). This CDR3 contains 15 residues. CDR1 is SGHAT and CDR2 is FQDESV in the germline V gene (reference sequence). The DNA for the CDR3 is TGTGCCAGCAGCGAAGCGGATAGCTCCTACAATGGGCAGTTCTTC. This sequence encodes CASSEADSSYNGQFF.

In its sample, this clonotype was seen many times. The CDR3 nucleotides read TGTGCCAGCAGCGTAAGAGCGGGGAAGCAGTTCTTC. This translates into CASSVRAGKQFF. This chain links TRBV9 with TRBJ2-1, with 7 bases fitting TRBD2. Losses at the gene ends were 1 base for V and 11 bases for J; bases not matched to a gene: 3. The CDR3 consists of 12 residues. Germline-derived CDR1 and CDR2 are SGDLS and YYNGEE. The full variable domain, its missing parts supplied by reference TRBV9 and TRBJ2-1, is DSGVTQTPKHLITATGQRVTLRCSPRSGDLSVYWYQQSLDQGLQFLIQYYNGEERAKGNILERFSAQQFPDLHSELNLSSLELGDSALYFCASSVRAGKQFFGPGTRLTVL.

Many counts were recorded for this clonotype. The rearrangement links TRBV5-8 to TRBJ1-2, with a tentative D call TRBD1 (5 bases). The germline V gene has CDR1 SGHTS and CDR2 YDEGEE. Trimming took 2 bases from V and 4 from J, leaving 12 bases between them. This CDR3 is 14 amino acids long. This CDR3 is CASSLRQGSYGYTF. For the CDR3, the DNA is TGTGCCAGCAGCTTAAGGCAGGGTAGCTATGGCTACACCTTC. The whole variable domain, filled in from reference TRBV5-8 and TRBJ1-2, reads EAGVTQSPTHLIKTRGQQATLRCSPISGHTSVYWYQQALGLGLQFLLWYDEGEERNRGNFPPRFSGRQFPNYSSELNVNALELEDSALYLCASSLRQGSYGYTFGSGTRLTVV.

This clonotype occurred a few times. The chain is built from TRBV4-2 and TRBJ2-5; D is perhaps TRBD2 (6 bases). Per the germline V gene, CDR1 is LGHNA and CDR2 is YNFKEQ. CDR3 length: 15 amino acids. Deletions cut 4 bases from V and 1 base from J, with 13 bases between. The CDR3 loop reads CASSRAGTAQETQYF. For the CDR3, the DNA is TGTGCCAGCAGCCGGGCGGGGACTGCCCAAGAGACCCAGTACTTC.

About this clonotype itself: A much larger clone lies one base from this, so it may be a read error. The rearrangement uses TRBV5-6 and TRBJ2-1, with TRBD2 as a possible D gene (6 bases). CDR1 SGHDT and CDR2 YYEEEE come from the germline V gene. The CDR3 has 14 residues. The CDR3 bases are TGTGCCAGCAGCTTGCTAAGGGAGGACAATGGGCAGTTCTTC. As protein: CASSLLREDNGQFF.

This clonotype was observed a few times. The J gene is TRBJ2-7, the V gene TRBV29-1; TRBD2 aligns across 8 bases. In germline, CDR1 is SQVTM, CDR2 ANQGSEA. The V and J ends lost 0 bases and 3 bases, in that order; junction bases with no gene match: 7. The CDR3 totals 15 residues. DNA for the CDR3: TGCAGCGTTGAAGAGGCTGGCGGGAGGCTCTACGAGCAGTACTTC. Translating gives CSVEEAGGRLYEQYF.

This clonotype is a singleton in its sample. The chain employs TRBV7-3 and TRBJ2-1; D might be TRBD2 (6 bases). Germline loops: CDR1 SGHTA, CDR2 FQGTGA. CDR3 size: 15 residues. Trimming took 6 bases from V and 0 from J, leaving 12 bases between them. CDR3 protein: CASSHGGGSYNEQFF. In DNA, the CDR3 is TGTGCCAGCAGTCACGGGGGTGGCTCCTACAATGAGCAGTTCTTC.

This clonotype was counted only a few times. The rearrangement joins TRBV6-1 to TRBJ2-2, with TRBD2 identical over 10 bases. This CDR3 has 14 amino acids. From germline, CDR1 is MNHNS and CDR2 SASEGT. The junction had 1 base not matched to a gene; V was cut back by 6 bases and J by 3 bases. CDR3 nucleotide sequence: TGTGCCAGCAGGCTAGCGGGAGACACCGGGGAGCTGTTTTTT. Its protein is CASRLAGDTGELFF.

This clonotype was counted a few times. J is TRBJ1-2 and V is TRBV25-1; D may be TRBD1 (6 bases). Germline CDR1 and CDR2: MGHDK and SYGVNS. Trimming stripped 3 bases from V and 4 bases from J, with 12 bases between. CDR3 size: 14 residues. The CDR3 sequence: CASSDRDKLYGYTF. The CDR3 DNA reads as TGTGCCAGCAGTGATAGGGACAAACTCTATGGCTACACCTTC.

The gene calls are TRBV19 and TRBJ2-1; tentative D call: TRBD2 (6 bases). Trimming removed 3 bases from V and 7 bases from J, with 19 bases in between. The CDR3 consists of 16 residues. The V gene's germline CDR1 is LNHDA and CDR2 SQIVND (reference sequence). CDR3 nucleotide sequence: TGTGCCAGTAGTATCAACGGACTAACCTCAAGGAATGAGCAGTTCTTC. This translates into CASSINGLTSRNEQFF.

This clonotype was counted only a few times. The chain is built from TRBV7-8 and TRBJ2-5, with D perhaps matching TRBD2 (6 bases). The CDR3 runs 13 residues. Per the germline V gene, CDR1 is SGHVS and CDR2 is FQNEAQ. Trimming stripped 2 bases from V and 5 bases from J, with 9 bases between. The CDR3 DNA sequence: TGTGCCAGCAGCTTACAGGGACTTGAGACCCAGTACTTC. It yields the protein CASSLQGLETQYF.

Comments on this clonotype: A junction boundary mismatches the germline segment, possibly from a read error. The rearrangement uses TRBV7-9 and TRBJ1-3; D ambiguous. CDR3 size: 12 residues. Germline CDR1 is SEHNR and CDR2 is FQNEAQ (reference sequence). The CDR3 DNA reads TGTGCCAACAGCTCCTCGCCGCGTAGGTTGGTTTTT. It translates to CANSSSPRRLVF.

The chain links TRBV20-1 to TRBJ2-7; tentatively, D is TRBD2 (6 bases). V dropped 6 bases and J dropped 5 bases, with 14 bases sitting between them. This CDR3 spans 12 amino acids. The germline CDR1 and CDR2 sequences are DFQATT and SNEGSKA (reference sequence). CDR3 protein: CSASRGGHEQYF. The CDR3 DNA reads as TGCAGTGCCTCCCGGGGAGGTCACGAGCAGTACTTC.

The table lists this clonotype with a few counts. The chain combines TRBV2 with TRBJ1-6, with D unclear. Trimming took off 7 bases at V and 8 bases at J, with 15 bases between the two ends. This CDR3 contains 14 residues. The V gene's germline CDR1 is SNHLY and CDR2 FYNNEI. The CDR3 sequence is CASKADGEHSPLHF. The CDR3 region has the DNA TGTGCCAGCAAAGCGGACGGGGAACATTCACCCCTCCACTTT.

The genes are TRBV10-3 and TRBJ2-7, with 14 bases identical to TRBD2. V lost 6 bases to trimming and J lost 7 bases; unmatched junction nucleotides: 11. CDR1 and CDR2 from the germline V gene are ENHRY and SYGVKD. CDR3 length: 16 residues. CDR3 nucleotide sequence: TGTGCCATCAGCGCCCCGGGACTAGCGGGAGCAAGGGAGCAGTACTTC. It is translated as CAISAPGLAGAREQYF.